This record covers a single T cell receptor beta chain. This record belongs to a study of blood T cell repertoires in COVID-19. Study in general: COVID-19 samples collected from the United States, Italy and Spain covered acute and convalescent phases. In each case, the material was cDNA or gDNA derived from T cells, B-cell-depleted T cells, or PBMCs.

Germline CDR1 reads MNHEY; CDR2 reads SMNVEV (reference sequence). Deletions cut 3 bases from V and 6 bases from J, with 20 bases between. This CDR3 region has 16 residues. Seattle's cohort entered during active infection and was followed longitudinally. Authors' data handling: The authors estimated nucleated cell counts from reference gene primer amplification. Clones were sequenced by immunoSEQ multiplex PCR, and TCRdb holds only the in-frame ones, with some missing. V and J calls and clone size are copied from that table; D and trimming were computed from the DNA. This table has about 180,000 clones, approximately 88% appearing once.

The chain uses TRBV27 and TRBJ1-2; TRBD1 might be the D (5 bases). Sequenced sample: peripheral blood. The TCR sequence derives from a middle-aged woman with COVID-19, enrolled during active disease. The CDR3 coding sequence is TGTGCCAGCAGTTTGAGTTCCTTGGCAGGGCTGCATGGCTACACCTTC. Its protein is CASSLSSLAGLHGYTF.